These 5 T cell receptor beta chains were sequenced from one sample in a study of cytomegalovirus exposure and HLA in healthy donors. PCR employed 60 Vbeta and 13 Jbeta primers. Clones were sequenced by immunoSEQ multiplex PCR, and TCRdb holds only the in-frame ones, with some missing. The sample lists 150,000 to 200,000 clones; about 85% were seen once. Source material: PBMCs. These receptors came from a girl aged 5-17 years in good health and CMV-seropositive.

V usage is TRBV5-1 and J usage is TRBJ1-1; 9 nucleotides line up with TRBD1. The CDR3 length is 13 residues. In germline, CDR1 is SGHRS, CDR2 YFSETQ. The junction had 3 bases not matched to a gene; V was cut back by 4 bases and J by 5 bases. The CDR3: CASSDRGWTEAFF. In nucleotides, the CDR3 is TGCGCCAGCAGCGACAGGGGGTGGACTGAAGCTTTCTTT. The whole variable domain, remainder taken from reference TRBV5-1 and TRBJ1-1, is KAGVTQTPRYLIKTRGQQVTLSCSPISGHRSVSWYQQTPGQGLQFLFEYFSETQRNKGNFPGRFSGRQFSNSRSEMNVSTLELGDSALYLCASSDRGWTEAFFGQGTRLTVV.

The V gene is TRBV29-1, the J gene TRBJ2-7; D is undetermined. V was shortened by 4 bases and J by 0 bases, with 10 bases between the two germline ends. The CDR3 consists of 13 residues. CDR1 is SQVTM, CDR2 ANQGSEA, per germline. CDR3 sequence (DNA): TGCAGCGTTGCAGGTCGAGTCTCCTACGAGCAGTACTTC. This translates into CSVAGRVSYEQYF.

J is TRBJ1-2 and V is TRBV11-2; D is unclear. The CDR3 extends over 15 amino acids. Germline V gene data show CDR1 as SGHAT and CDR2 as FQNNGV. V was clipped by 1 base and J by 4 bases, with 13 bases between them. CDR3 loop: CASSLGADMGYGYTF. The CDR3 DNA reads as TGTGCCAGCAGCTTAGGGGCCGATATGGGCTATGGCTACACCTTC.

The table lists this clone with a few counts. The chain is built from TRBV18 and TRBJ1-1, with TRBD1 identical over 7 bases. Looked up from germline, CDR1 is KGHSH and CDR2 is LQKENI. This CDR3 has 15 residues. After removal of 6 bases from V and 1 base from J, the junction contained 8 bases not matched to a gene. In nucleotides, the CDR3 is TGTGCCAGCTCTTACAGGGGCAACTCGAACACTGAAGCTTTCTTT. Translated: CASSYRGNSNTEAFF.

The V gene is TRBV5-6, the J gene TRBJ1-5; possibly TRBD1 for D (5 bases). Germline V gene data show CDR1 as SGHDT and CDR2 as YYEEEE. The CDR3 spans 12 residues. Deletions cut 3 bases from V and 7 bases from J, with 8 bases between. The CDR3 DNA sequence: TGTGCCAGCAGCTCCGGGGGGCAGCCCCAGCATTTT. It is translated as CASSSGGQPQHF. Together with reference TRBV5-6 and TRBJ1-5, the CDR3 gives the full variable domain: DAGVTQSPTHLIKTRGQQVTLRCSPKSGHDTVSWYQQALGQGPQFIFQYYEEEERQRGNFPDRFSGHQFPNYSSELNVNALLLGDSALYLCASSSGGQPQHFGDGTRLSIL.